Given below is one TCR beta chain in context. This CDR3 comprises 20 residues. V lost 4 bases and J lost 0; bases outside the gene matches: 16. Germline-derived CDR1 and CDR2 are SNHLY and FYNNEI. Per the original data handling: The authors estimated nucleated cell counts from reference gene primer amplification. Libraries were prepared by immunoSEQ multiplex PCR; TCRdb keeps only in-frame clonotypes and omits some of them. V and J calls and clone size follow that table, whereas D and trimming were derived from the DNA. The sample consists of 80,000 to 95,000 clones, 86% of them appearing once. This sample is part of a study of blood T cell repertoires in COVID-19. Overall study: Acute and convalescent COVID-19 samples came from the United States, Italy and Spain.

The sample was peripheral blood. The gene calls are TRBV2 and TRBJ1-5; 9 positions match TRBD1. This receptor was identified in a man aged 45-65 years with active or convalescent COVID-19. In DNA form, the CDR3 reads TGTGCCAGCAGTGGATCAAAGGGACAGGGAAGGGCCTATAGCAATCAGCCCCAGCATTTT. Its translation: CASSGSKGQGRAYSNQPQHF.